This T cell receptor beta chain stems from a study of CD4 and CD8 cells across lung adenocarcinoma regions. This CDR3 has 14 amino acids. CDR1 and CDR2 (germline): WSHSY, SAAADI. Via MiXCR, TCRdb re-called the PCR reads, giving one row per CDR3 protein. The profile shows over 15,000 distinct CDR3 sequences, 46% of them singletons. Comments on this clonotype: One end of the junction is discordant with germline, which a read error may explain.

This TCR came from a male donor with lung adenocarcinoma. The CD4 and CD8 labels of this study may be unreliable. The specimen was CD4+ T cells from the margin of a lung tumor. V and J are TRBV10-2 and TRBJ2-4, with D possibly being TRBD1 (7 bases). The CDR3 sequence is CAVRGVAAKNTQYF. Here the CDR3 DNA reads TGCGCCGTCAGGGGGGTGGCAGCGAAAAACACTCAGTACTTC.